This TCR beta chain was obtained from a study of chemoradiotherapy in HPV16-positive cancers. Overall study findings and caveats: Candidate HPV-specific clones and E7-related TCR motifs grew in tumor during treatment. Functional assays defining HPV-specific T cells used only a couple of HPV16-positive patients.

Details on this clone: Its antigen is unknown.

Here immunoSEQ multiplex PCR was the method, and the copy in TCRdb shows in-frame clones only, minus some. Of 20,000 to 25,000 clones listed, 80% to 90% are singletons. V lost 0 bases and J 9 bases, leaving 18 bases between the germline ends. The CDR3 runs to 15 residues. The germline gives CDR1 SGHDT, CDR2 YYEEEE. Sequenced here: blood, sampled from a patient who underwent chemoradiotherapy. This receptor was obtained from a human donor with HPV-associated anogenital cancer. The gene calls are TRBV5-6 and TRBJ2-5, with D perhaps matching TRBD2 (5 bases). Here the CDR3 DNA reads TGTGCCAGCAGCTTGGGGGCCAGTAGGAACGGGGCCCAGTACTTC. Translation: CASSLGASRNGAQYF.